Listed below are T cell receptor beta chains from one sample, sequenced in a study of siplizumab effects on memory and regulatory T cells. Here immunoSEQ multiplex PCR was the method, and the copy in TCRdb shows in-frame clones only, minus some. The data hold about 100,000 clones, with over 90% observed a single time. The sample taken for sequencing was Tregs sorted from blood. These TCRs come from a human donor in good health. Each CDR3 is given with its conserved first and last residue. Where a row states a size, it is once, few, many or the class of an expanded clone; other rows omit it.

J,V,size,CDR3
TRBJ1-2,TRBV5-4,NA,CASSLPGQLGYTF
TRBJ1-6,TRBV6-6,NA,CASVAGWDRNSPLHF
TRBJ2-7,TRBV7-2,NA,CASSLEGTTPSYEQYF
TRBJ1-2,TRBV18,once,CASSPAESNYGYTF
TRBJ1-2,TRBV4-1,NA,CASSQEDGNYGYTF
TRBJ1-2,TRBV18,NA,CASSPPTGGGTAYGYTF
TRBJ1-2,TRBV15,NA,CATSRDYLAGGSDNYGYTF
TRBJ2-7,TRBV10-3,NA,CAIRGPPSNEQYF
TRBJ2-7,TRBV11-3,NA,CASRNTGPGEQYF
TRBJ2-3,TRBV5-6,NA,CASSLLGQGLTDTQYF
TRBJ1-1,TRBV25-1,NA,CASSGRIGTAEAFF
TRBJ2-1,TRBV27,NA,CASSLIRGASSNEQFF
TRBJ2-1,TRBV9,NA,CASSVATSGKYNEQFF
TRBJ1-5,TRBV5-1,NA,CASSWGQVSQPQHF
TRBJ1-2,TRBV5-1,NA,CASSNGGRRGYTF
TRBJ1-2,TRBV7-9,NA,CASSLAQAGWYGYTF
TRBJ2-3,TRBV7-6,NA,CASSPLTGSNTQYF
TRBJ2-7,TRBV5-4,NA,CASSWGGVRREQYF
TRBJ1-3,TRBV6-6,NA,CASRDHQIYSGNTIYF
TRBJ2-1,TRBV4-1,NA,CASSRQGVGSYNEQFF
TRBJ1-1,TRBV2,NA,CASRRAGQMNTEAFF
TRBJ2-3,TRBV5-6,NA,CASSLTLAGGPTDTQYF
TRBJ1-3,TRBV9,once,CASSPHYQGSGTGSGNTIYF
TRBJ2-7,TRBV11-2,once,CASSFGQGGISYEQYF
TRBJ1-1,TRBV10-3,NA,CAISEWGRNTEAFF
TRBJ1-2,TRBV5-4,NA,CASSLGGRGRNYGYTF
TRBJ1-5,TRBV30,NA,CAWSKDSFQPQHF
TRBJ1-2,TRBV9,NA,CASSVGRVGDGYTF
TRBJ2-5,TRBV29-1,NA,CSIRDRASVETQYF
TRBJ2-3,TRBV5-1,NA,CASSLGSGYTDTQYF
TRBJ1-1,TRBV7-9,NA,CASSYNIGGRAEAFF
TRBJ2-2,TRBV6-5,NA,CASSYYPGLGGELFF
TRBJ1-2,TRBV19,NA,CASSIGTGGTYGYTF
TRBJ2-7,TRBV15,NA,CATSRVRSRDYLLEQYF
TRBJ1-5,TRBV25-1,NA,CASSEVLYGPQHF
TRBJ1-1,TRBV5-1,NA,CASSLETAANTEAFF
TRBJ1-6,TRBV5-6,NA,CASSRRTGTYNSPLHF
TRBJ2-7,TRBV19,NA,CASRRQASSYEQYF
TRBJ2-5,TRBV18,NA,CASSPLLSQETQYF
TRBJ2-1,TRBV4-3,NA,CASSRLAGGSYEQFF
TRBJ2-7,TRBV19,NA,CASSNGSEQYF
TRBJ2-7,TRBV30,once,CAWSTGAGAAYEQYF
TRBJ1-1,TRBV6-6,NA,CASDRTMMNTEAFF
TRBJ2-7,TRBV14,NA,CASSQGTYARSGRGYEQYF
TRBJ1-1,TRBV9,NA,CASSGTVNTEAFF
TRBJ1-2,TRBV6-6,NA,CASSYSVYRASGYTF
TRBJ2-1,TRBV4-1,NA,CASSQNKRHEQFF
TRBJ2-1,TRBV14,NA,CASSQVLAGGPHEQFF
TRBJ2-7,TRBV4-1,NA,CASSQYGGPPYEQYF
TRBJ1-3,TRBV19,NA,CASSIPDIGNTIYF
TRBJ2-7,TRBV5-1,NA,CASSTGTSGTRNEQYF
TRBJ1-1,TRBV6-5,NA,CATRARTGPEAFF
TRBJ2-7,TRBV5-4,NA,CASSSDLLIGDEQYF
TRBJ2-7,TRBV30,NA,CAWSVDPRSSYEQYF
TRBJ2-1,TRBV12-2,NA,CASRFNVWGWGQFF